The 23 T cell receptor beta chains below were found in one sample sequenced in a study of blood T cell repertoires in COVID-19. TCRdb keeps only in-frame clones here, not all; method: immunoSEQ multiplex PCR. Of roughly 180,000 clones in the sample, around 80% are singletons; the top ten hold about 12%. The sequenced sample consisted of peripheral blood. Receptors were obtained from a woman over 75 with COVID-19, enrolled during active disease.

This clone was seen only a few times. This sequence joins TRBV11-3 and TRBJ1-2; 10 bases agree with TRBD1. There are 15 residues in the CDR3. Trimming took 3 bases from V and 5 from J; bases not matched to a gene: 6. CDR1 SGHNT and CDR2 YENEEA come from the germline V gene. The CDR3 reads CASSLGDRGLYGYTF. In DNA form, the CDR3 reads TGTGCCAGCAGCTTGGGGGACAGGGGTCTTTATGGCTACACCTTC.

V and J are TRBV5-5 and TRBJ1-1; no firm D call. Germline assignment: CDR1 SGHKS and CDR2 YYEKEE (reference sequence). The CDR3 has 13 amino acids. V lost 4 bases, J lost 2 bases, and 9 bases lay in between. The CDR3 DNA sequence: TGTGCCAGCAGCGCTTACACAAACACTGAAGCTTTCTTT. Translating it yields CASSAYTNTEAFF. Drawing the rest from reference TRBV5-5 and TRBJ1-1, the complete variable domain is DAGVTQSPTHLIKTRGQQVTLRCSPISGHKSVSWYQQVLGQGPQFIFQYYEKEERGRGNFPDRFSARQFPNYSSELNVNALLLGDSALYLCASSAYTNTEAFFGQGTRLTVV.

CDR3 loop: CASRGTGFSGNTIYF. As DNA, the CDR3 is TGTGCCAGCAGGGGGACAGGGTTCTCTGGAAACACCATATATTTT. V is TRBV6-5 and J is TRBJ1-3; TRBD1 aligns across 9 bases. The CDR3 is made up of 15 amino acids. Per germline, CDR1 MNHEY and CDR2 SVGAGI. Trimming cost V 6 bases and J 0 bases; bases outside gene matches: 3.

This chain connects TRBV11-2 to TRBJ1-1, with D possibly being TRBD1 (5 bases). This CDR3 comprises 14 residues. CDR1 is SGHAT, CDR2 FQNNGV, per germline. Trimming shortened V by 5 bases and J by 5 bases, and 15 bases separated the two germline ends. The CDR3 spells CASSALRVGTEAFF. The CDR3 DNA is TGTGCCAGCAGCGCCCTCAGGGTCGGAACTGAAGCTTTCTTT.

V is TRBV6-2 or TRBV6-3 and J is TRBJ1-1, with 9 bases that match TRBD1. V was pared by 5 bases and J by 3 bases, with 4 bases of the junction left unmatched. The germline V gene encodes CDR1 MNHEY and CDR2 SVGEGT. This CDR3 is built from 14 residues. The CDR3 sequence: CASSQQGAYTEAFF. CDR3 nucleotides: TGTGCCAGCAGTCAACAGGGGGCTTACACTGAAGCTTTCTTT.

The sample holds one count of this clone. The chain carries TRBV27 and TRBJ2-3; 7 nucleotides align to TRBD1. Germline assignment: CDR1 MNHEY and CDR2 SMNVEV (reference sequence). The trim removed 4 bases at V and 2 bases at J, leaving 6 bases unmatched. The length of the CDR3 is 15 residues. This CDR3 is CASSSPGQYTDTQYF. Written as DNA, the CDR3 is TGTGCCAGCAGTTCCCCGGGACAGTACACAGATACGCAGTATTTT.

This sequence joins TRBV11-3 and TRBJ2-5, with 8 positions matching TRBD1. Trimming took 5 bases from V and 4 from J; bases not matched to a gene: 12. CDR1 SGHNT and CDR2 YENEEA come from the germline V gene. The CDR3 loop spans 16 amino acids. Here the CDR3 DNA reads TGTGCCAGCAGCCCAGCGGACAGGGTCTTAGCAGAGACCCAGTACTTC. It encodes CASSPADRVLAETQYF.

In nucleotides, the CDR3 is TGTGCCAGCAGCCACGGAGGGATTGCATTCTCCTACGAGCAGTACTTC. Its protein is CASSHGGIAFSYEQYF. The chain employs TRBV3-1 (or the pseudogene TRBV3-2) and TRBJ2-7; perhaps TRBD2 as D (6 bases). The germline CDR1 and CDR2 sequences are LGHDT and YNNKEL (reference sequence). The CDR3 is made up of 16 amino acids. The V and J ends lost 3 bases and 0 bases respectively, with 15 bases between them.

The count of this clone is one. This chain links TRBV14 with TRBJ1-3; the D gene is possibly TRBD1 (5 bases). Trimming took off 3 bases at V and 4 bases at J, with 13 bases between the two ends. The CDR3 is 15 residues long. Per the germline V gene, CDR1 is SGHDN and CDR2 is FVKESK. The CDR3: CASSHIRAVGNTIYF. The CDR3 nucleotides are TGTGCCAGCAGCCATATCAGGGCTGTGGGAAACACCATATATTTT. The variable domain in full, with the rest retrieved from reference TRBV14 and TRBJ1-3, is EAGVTQFPSHSVIEKGQTVTLRCDPISGHDNLYWYRRVMGKEIKFLLHFVKESKQDESGMPNNRFLAERTGGTYSTLKVQPAELEDSGVYFCASSHIRAVGNTIYFGEGSWLTVV.

The chain couples TRBV2 to TRBJ2-5; no firm D call. V shed 4 bases and J shed 4 bases, with 13 bases lying between them. Per germline, CDR1 SNHLY and CDR2 FYNNEI. CDR3 size: 14 residues. This CDR3 reads CASSVRPFRETQYF. The CDR3 DNA is TGTGCCAGCAGTGTGCGCCCCTTCCGAGAGACCCAGTACTTC.

This sequence joins TRBV4-3 and TRBJ2-7, with D possibly TRBD2 on 6 matching bases. CDR1 is LGHNA, CDR2 YSLEER, per germline. The length of the CDR3 is 14 residues. Trimming took 0 bases from V and 5 from J, leaving 11 bases between them. The DNA of the CDR3 is TGCGCCAGCAGCCAAGATGCAGGGAGGCACGAGCAGTACTTC. Encoded protein: CASSQDAGRHEQYF.

The rearrangement links TRBV4-1 to TRBJ1-6; 7 nucleotides line up with TRBD1. In germline, CDR1 is MGHRA, CDR2 YSYEKL. This CDR3 has 16 residues. V lost 2 bases, J lost 9 bases, and 10 bases stayed unmatched. The CDR3 protein is CASSQHTTGRGSPLHF. CDR3 DNA sequence: TGCGCCAGCAGCCAACATACGACAGGGAGAGGTTCACCCCTCCACTTT.

The CDR3 nucleotides are TGTGCCAGCAGCTTCGTGACAGGGGGCACTGAAGCTTTCTTT. Protein product: CASSFVTGGTEAFF. V is TRBV9 and J is TRBJ1-1, with 9 positions matching TRBD1. The length of the CDR3 is 14 residues. With 4 bases clipped from V and 4 bases from J, the junction kept 5 bases outside the gene matches. Germline-derived CDR1 and CDR2 are SGDLS and YYNGEE.

The sample holds a few counts of this clone. The chain links TRBV7-8 to TRBJ2-1; D remains unclear. Germline CDR1 and CDR2: SGHVS and FQNEAQ. The CDR3 extends over 13 amino acids. V dropped 2 bases and J dropped 9 bases, with 11 bases sitting between them. In DNA form, the CDR3 reads TGTGCCAGCAGCTTATTGGTCCGCGGTGAGCAGTTCTTC. Protein: CASSLLVRGEQFF. Based on the CDR3 plus reference TRBV7-8 and TRBJ2-1, the full variable domain is GAGVSQSPRYKVAKRGQDVALRCDPISGHVSLFWYQQALGQGPEFLTYFQNEAQLDKSGLPSDRFFAERPEGSVSTLKIQRTQQEDSAVYLCASSLLVRGEQFFGPGTRLTVL.

The J gene is TRBJ2-2, the V gene TRBV5-1; 7 nucleotides line up with TRBD1. Trimming at V came to 4 bases and at J to 6 bases, leaving 6 bases not matched to a gene. The CDR3 has 14 amino acids. The germline CDR1 and CDR2 sequences are SGHRS and YFSETQ. CDR3 amino acids: CASSPETGAGELFF. The CDR3 bases are TGCGCCAGCAGCCCAGAAACAGGGGCCGGGGAGCTGTTTTTT.

CDR3 sequence reads: CASSRDRGKNEKLFF. DNA for the CDR3: TGCGCCAGCAGCCGAGACAGGGGGAAAAATGAAAAACTGTTTTTT. V and J are TRBV4-3 and TRBJ1-4; 9 bases agree with TRBD1. CDR1 LGHNA and CDR2 YSLEER come from the germline V gene. The trim removed 4 bases at V and 5 bases at J, leaving 5 bases unmatched. The CDR3 has 15 residues.

The chain links TRBV5-1 to TRBJ2-7; 12 bases align to TRBD2. CDR3 length: 16 residues. The V gene's germline CDR1 is SGHRS and CDR2 YFSETQ. V dropped 0 bases and J dropped 6; count of bases not matched to a gene: 7. The chain's CDR3 is CASSLADASGRAEQYF. The CDR3 coding sequence is TGCGCCAGCAGCTTGGCCGACGCTAGCGGGAGGGCCGAGCAGTACTTC.

V usage is TRBV11-2 and J usage is TRBJ2-7; 9 bases match TRBD2. CDR3 size: 14 residues. V shed 1 base, J shed 7 bases, and the junction held 5 bases outside the gene matches. Germline loops: CDR1 SGHAT, CDR2 FQNNGV. The CDR3 bases are TGTGCCAGCAGCTTAGGGGTAGCGGGGGTTGAGCAGTACTTC. It yields the protein CASSLGVAGVEQYF.

V usage is TRBV6-5 and J usage is TRBJ2-1; TRBD2 aligns across 8 bases. The J segment lost 7 bases and the V segment lost 8 bases, leaving 7 bases of the junction unmatched. This CDR3 is 13 amino acids long. In germline, CDR1 is MNHEY, CDR2 SVGAGI. CDR3 residues: CASVMSGRNEQFF. For the CDR3, the DNA is TGTGCCAGCGTGATGAGCGGGAGAAATGAGCAGTTCTTC.

The rearrangement joins TRBV10-3 to TRBJ1-2, with 7 bases identical to TRBD1. This CDR3 has 12 amino acids. Germline trimming cut 6 bases from V and 8 bases from J; bases unmatched to any gene: 6. Germline CDR1 reads ENHRY; CDR2 reads SYGVKD. The CDR3 region has the DNA TGTGCCATCAGCGACAGGGTAGAAGGCTACACCTTC. Encoded protein: CAISDRVEGYTF.

The J gene is TRBJ1-1, the V gene TRBV19; D is possibly TRBD1 (5 bases). Germline V CDR1 and CDR2: LNHDA, SQIVND (reference sequence). The CDR3 loop spans 13 amino acids. V was cut by 5 bases and J by 1 base, with 8 bases left in between. CDR3 amino acids: CASSGAGNTEAFF. CDR3 sequence (DNA): TGTGCCAGTAGTGGGGCAGGGAACACTGAAGCTTTCTTT.

The V gene is TRBV30, the J gene TRBJ2-2; 8 bases are shared with TRBD1. There are 13 residues in the CDR3. V lost 3 bases to trimming and J lost 6 bases; unmatched junction nucleotides: 3. Per germline, CDR1 GTSNPN and CDR2 SVGIG (reference sequence). CDR3 DNA sequence: TGTGCCTGGAGACCACAGGGGGCCGGGGAGCTGTTTTTT. Protein sequence: CAWRPQGAGELFF.

The chain combines TRBV11-2 with TRBJ2-7, with D tentatively TRBD1 (6 bases). Trimming shortened V by 3 bases and J by 2 bases, and 11 bases separated the two germline ends. The CDR3 length is 14 residues. Germline values: CDR1 SGHAT, CDR2 FQNNGV. CDR3 residues: CASSFVAGAYEQYF. The CDR3, as DNA: TGTGCCAGCAGCTTCGTGGCAGGGGCCTACGAGCAGTACTTC.